This T cell receptor (beta chain) was sequenced in a study of control samples from healthy donors and cancer patients. Generated by immunoSEQ multiplex PCR, the TCRdb table keeps only in-frame clones and is missing some. Of under 85,000 clones in the sample, about four fifths were seen once. The CDR3 consists of 15 residues. V was clipped by 7 bases and J by 0 bases, with 13 bases between them. Germline CDR1 reads MDHEN; CDR2 reads SYDVKM. This receptor was taken from a woman aged 45-59 years with lung cancer. The sequencing sample was made of PBMCs. The rearrangement links TRBV28 to TRBJ1-3; tentatively, D is TRBD1 (5 bases). CDR3 loop: CASNSGGASGNTIYF. CDR3 nucleotide sequence: TGTGCCAGCAACTCGGGGGGTGCCTCTGGAAACACCATATATTTT.